This passage covers 17 T cell receptor beta chains from one sample sequenced in a study of Ad26.COV2.S vaccination and SARS-CoV-2 variants. Measured with immunoSEQ multiplex PCR; TCRdb has only the in-frame clones, and not every one. The sample holds over 400,000 clones, roughly 89% seen once. Treatment: 15 to 20 received Ad26.COV2.S at low or high dose, single or two shots; about five received placebo; per-sample allocation not given. At day 63 after the first vaccine or placebo injection, samples were drawn. The material sequenced was peripheral blood, taken in a trial of Ad26.COV2.S vaccine versus placebo. These receptors were collected from a person aged 18-60 years who received the Ad26.COV2.S COVID-19 vaccine or a placebo.

The chain is built from TRBV7-2 and TRBJ2-3, with D perhaps given as TRBD1 or TRBD2 (5 bases each). The CDR3 sequence is 14 residues long. From germline, CDR1 is SGHTA and CDR2 FQGNSA. Trimming removed 3 bases at V and 5 bases at J, with 12 bases between. CDR3 loop: CASSLGRDRDTQYF. The CDR3 coding sequence is TGTGCCAGCAGCTTGGGACGGGACCGAGATACGCAGTATTTT.

The chain links TRBV3-1 (or the pseudogene TRBV3-2) to TRBJ1-4; 7 nucleotides align to TRBD1. The germline gives CDR1 LGHDT, CDR2 YNNKEL (reference sequence). The J segment lost 3 bases and the V segment lost 0 bases, leaving 1 base of the junction unmatched. This CDR3 comprises 15 residues. The CDR3 here is CASSQEGTANEKLFF. The CDR3 coding sequence is TGTGCCAGCAGCCAAGAGGGGACAGCTAATGAAAAACTGTTTTTT.

The chain has TRBV19 and TRBJ2-3; 11 bases line up with TRBD2. Germline V gives CDR1 LNHDA, CDR2 SQIVND (reference sequence). There are 19 residues in the CDR3. V shed 4 bases and J 11 bases; nucleotides not matched to a gene: 23. The CDR3 DNA follows: TGTGCCAGTAGTACATACACTATCCTCAGCCCCCGGACTAGCGGGCTGCAGTATTTT. Its protein product is CASSTYTILSPRTSGLQYF.

The V and J genes are TRBV9 and TRBJ2-3; 7 bases are a match to TRBD2. From germline, CDR1 is SGDLS and CDR2 YYNGEE. The CDR3 is 16 amino acids. J was trimmed by 3 bases and V by 0 bases; bases with no gene match: 7. Here the CDR3 DNA reads TGTGCCAGCAGCGTAGACGGAAGGGAGGGGACAGATACGCAGTATTTT. Translating gives CASSVDGREGTDTQYF.

The chain recombines TRBV24-1 with TRBJ1-5; D unclear. The germline V gene has CDR1 KGHDR and CDR2 SFDVKD. V shed 2 bases and J shed 4 bases, with 11 bases lying between them. The CDR3 is 15 residues long. Here the CDR3 DNA reads TGTGCCACCAGTGATTGGGCGGAAGGGAATCAGCCCCAGCATTTT. Amino acids: CATSDWAEGNQPQHF.

The chain joins TRBV3-1 (or the pseudogene TRBV3-2) to TRBJ2-3, with 9 bases aligning to TRBD2. The J segment lost 0 bases and the V segment lost 4 bases, leaving 17 bases of the junction unmatched. In germline, CDR1 is LGHDT, CDR2 YNNKEL (reference sequence). This CDR3 comprises 20 residues. CDR3 DNA sequence: TGTGCCAGCAGCCGACGTAACCCCGGGACTAGCAGTGCTAGCACAGATACGCAGTATTTT. Translating gives CASSRRNPGTSSASTDTQYF.

The chain employs TRBV6-2 or TRBV6-3 and TRBJ2-7; no firm D call. Germline values: CDR1 MNHEY, CDR2 SVGEGT. This CDR3 has 14 amino acids. With 4 bases removed from V and 0 bases from J, the gap between germline ends came to 10 bases. CDR3 coding DNA: TGTGCCAGCAGTTCCTTAGGGCCCTCCTACGAGCAGTACTTC. The encoded protein is CASSSLGPSYEQYF.

CDR3 loop: CASSLRTGGGNTIYF. The CDR3, as DNA: TGTGCCAGCAGCTTAAGGACAGGGGGTGGAAACACCATATATTTT. V and J are TRBV13 and TRBJ1-3; 10 nucleotides line up with TRBD1. V lost 2 bases to trimming and J lost 3 bases; unmatched junction nucleotides: 1. The CDR3 length is 15 residues. Germline loops: CDR1 PRHDT, CDR2 FYEKMQ (reference sequence).

CDR3 coding DNA: TGTGCCAGCAGCTTATATGCGGGGGGCTCCTACAATGAGCAGTTCTTC. This translates into CASSLYAGGSYNEQFF. The J gene is TRBJ2-1, the V gene TRBV7-2; the match to TRBD2 covers 8 bases. CDR1 SGHTA and CDR2 FQGNSA come from the germline V gene. CDR3 length: 16 residues. The trim removed 2 bases at V and 0 bases at J, leaving 3 bases unmatched.

This sequence joins TRBV24-1 and TRBJ1-6, with 7 bases fitting TRBD1. The CDR3 length is 17 residues. In germline, CDR1 is KGHDR, CDR2 SFDVKD. After removal of 5 bases from V and 2 bases from J, the junction contained 8 bases not matched to a gene. The CDR3 reads CATSAIDRDPYNSPLHF. CDR3 in DNA: TGTGCCACCAGTGCCATTGACAGGGATCCCTATAATTCACCCCTCCACTTT.

This chain links TRBV3-1 (or the pseudogene TRBV3-2) with TRBJ1-3; 9 bases are a match to TRBD1. The V gene's germline CDR1 is LGHDT and CDR2 YNNKEL (reference sequence). V trimming: 6 bases; J trimming: 11 bases; junction bases outside the gene matches: 11. The CDR3 sequence is 14 residues long. The chain's CDR3 is CASRSTGGTGAIYF. Here the CDR3 DNA reads TGTGCCAGCAGATCCACAGGGGGCACGGGAGCCATATATTTT.

V is TRBV2 and J is TRBJ2-5, with 10 bases that match TRBD1. V lost 7 bases to trimming and J lost 5 bases; unmatched junction nucleotides: 10. Germline V gives CDR1 SNHLY, CDR2 FYNNEI. The length of the CDR3 is 15 residues. The CDR3 here is CASTKNRDRGETQYF. In DNA form, the CDR3 reads TGTGCCAGCACTAAAAACCGGGACAGGGGTGAGACCCAGTACTTC.

V is TRBV30 and J is TRBJ2-7; TRBD2 matches at 10 bases. In germline, CDR1 is GTSNPN, CDR2 SVGIG (reference sequence). The V segment lost 0 bases and the J segment 0 bases; nucleotides outside the gene matches: 5. The CDR3 is made up of 16 amino acids. The CDR3 DNA reads as TGTGCCTGGAGTGTACGACTAGCGGGCCTCTCCTACGAGCAGTACGTC. Translation: CAWSVRLAGLSYEQYV.

The chain couples TRBV28 to TRBJ1-5, with TRBD1 identical over 10 bases. V lost 8 bases and J lost 0; bases outside the gene matches: 7. Germline CDR1 is MDHEN and CDR2 is SYDVKM. The length of the CDR3 is 16 residues. The CDR3, as DNA: TGTGCCAGCCGGGACAGGGGATTTTATAGCAATCAGCCCCAGCATTTT. Amino acid sequence: CASRDRGFYSNQPQHF.

This rearrangement joins TRBV23-1 to TRBJ2-2; 10 bases line up with TRBD1. TRBV23-1 falls under the ORF class, with uncertain function. V shed 0 bases, J shed 6 bases, and the junction held 7 bases outside the gene matches. The CDR3 sequence is 17 residues long. This CDR3 is CASSQSSGTGAPGELFF. The DNA for the CDR3 is TGCGCCAGCAGTCAATCGTCCGGGACAGGGGCCCCCGGGGAGCTGTTTTTT.

DNA of the CDR3: TGTGCCAGCTCACCGGCGGGATTCAATTCACCCCTCCACTTT. Translating gives CASSPAGFNSPLHF. J is TRBJ1-6 and V is TRBV18; D gene uncertain. This CDR3 is built from 14 residues. Trimming pared 3 bases from V and 7 bases from J, leaving 10 bases between. Germline V CDR1 and CDR2: KGHSH, LQKENI. The whole variable domain, filled in from reference TRBV18 and TRBJ1-6, reads NAGVMQNPRHLVRRRGQEARLRCSPMKGHSHVYWYRQLPEEGLKFMVYLQKENIIDESGMPKERFSAEFPKEGPSILRIQQVVRGDSAAYFCASSPAGFNSPLHFGNGTRLTVT.

V gene TRBV21-1 combines with J gene TRBJ1-1. TRBV21-1 is annotated as a pseudogene. The CDR3 totals 13 residues. For the CDR3, the DNA is TGTGCCGGCCGGGACTTAGAGGACACTGAAGCTTTCTTT. Amino acids: CAGRDLEDTEAFF.